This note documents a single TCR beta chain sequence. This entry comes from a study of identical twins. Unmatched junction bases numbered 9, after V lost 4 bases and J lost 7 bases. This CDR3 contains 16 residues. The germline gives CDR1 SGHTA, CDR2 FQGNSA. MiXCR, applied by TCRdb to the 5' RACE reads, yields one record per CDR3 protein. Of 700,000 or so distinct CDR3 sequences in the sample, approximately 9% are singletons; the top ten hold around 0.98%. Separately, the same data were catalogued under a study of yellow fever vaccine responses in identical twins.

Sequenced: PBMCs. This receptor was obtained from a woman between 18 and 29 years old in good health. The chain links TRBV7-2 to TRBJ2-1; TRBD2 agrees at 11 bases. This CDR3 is CASSYRAGLAVNEQFF. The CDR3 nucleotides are TGTGCCAGCAGCTACCGCGCGGGACTAGCGGTTAATGAGCAGTTCTTC.